Below, 27 T cell receptor beta chains from the same sample are listed, as sequenced in a study of blood T cells in healthy people across ages (dated by TCRdb to about 2015). The library was prepared using 5' RACE. Sequenced using an Illumina HiSeq 2500. The second PCR ran for roughly 7 to 11 cycles and used a J-beta primer mix along with a sample-barcoded 5' primer. Clones were called with MiXCR by TCRdb after fastp trimmed the public reads at Q25, and only in-frame beta chains were retained. Rows matching on CDR3 protein sequence are summarized as one entry with the most common DNA and genes. For this sample the table gives hundreds of thousands of distinct CDR3 sequences, of which under 65% were detected only once. The top ten clonotypes cover approximately 13% of the sample. Sequences were obtained from blood. These TCRs come from a woman of 80 years or more in good health.

This clonotype has a count of ten or more. One junction end disagrees with the germline gene, perhaps due to a read error. This chain joins TRBV5-1 and TRBJ2-1; weak D call: TRBD1 (7 bases). The CDR3 has 13 amino acids. Per germline, CDR1 SGHRS and CDR2 YFSETQ. CDR3 DNA: TGTGCCAGCAGTAGCAGGGGGGACAATGAGCAGTTCTTC. Protein: CASSSRGDNEQFF.

This rearrangement joins TRBV29-1 to TRBJ1-2, with D possibly matching TRBD1 (5 bases). The CDR3 runs 13 residues. Germline V CDR1 and CDR2: SQVTM, ANQGSEA. V dropped 5 bases and J dropped 0 bases, with 10 bases sitting between them. The CDR3, as DNA: TGCAGCGTTTTGGGGGGAACTAACTATGGCTACACCTTC. Its protein product is CSVLGGTNYGYTF.

This clonotype was seen many times. The chain combines TRBV6-5 with TRBJ2-1; D is perhaps TRBD2 (7 bases). Germline V gene sequence: CDR1 MNHEY, CDR2 SVGAGI. The V gene lost 2 bases and the J gene lost 7 bases, with 15 bases spanning the gap. This CDR3 comprises 15 residues. CDR3 region: CASSYGEGDGNEQFF. The CDR3 DNA is TGTGCCAGCAGTTACGGGGAGGGGGACGGTAATGAGCAGTTCTTC.

The V call is TRBV6-4, the J call TRBJ2-1, with 10 bases fitting TRBD2. Germline values: CDR1 MRHNA, CDR2 SNTAGT. J gave up 3 bases and V 5 bases, and 13 bases lay outside the gene matches. The CDR3 runs 18 residues. The CDR3 region is CASSLRLGASGGYNEQFF. For the CDR3, the DNA is TGTGCCAGCAGTTTACGACTTGGGGCTAGCGGGGGCTACAATGAGCAGTTCTTC.

This chain uses TRBV4-3 with TRBJ2-1; D is possibly TRBD2 (6 bases). This CDR3 comprises 14 residues. Trimming removed 0 bases from V and 4 bases from J, with 7 bases in between. Germline CDR1 is LGHNA and CDR2 is YSLEER. CDR3 sequence: CASSQETRYNEQFF. The CDR3 region has the DNA TGCGCCAGCAGCCAAGAGACTAGGTACAATGAGCAGTTCTTC.

A remark on this clonotype: A much bigger clone sits one base away, suggesting this may be a read error. The chain links TRBV3-1 to TRBJ2-1; a weak D match, TRBD2 (6 bases). This CDR3 comprises 15 residues. The V end lost 2 bases, the J end lost 5 bases, and 13 bases lay between the germline ends. Germline CDR1 reads LGHDT; CDR2 reads YNNKEL (reference sequence). The CDR3 DNA reads as TGTGCCAGCAGCCAACGGGCGGGGTCCCACAATGAGCAGTTCTTC. Protein product: CASSQRAGSHNEQFF.

Ten or more counts support this clonotype. The rearrangement links TRBV5-1 to TRBJ2-3; 13 bases line up with TRBD2. V lost 6 bases to trimming and J lost 5 bases; unmatched junction nucleotides: 9. The CDR3 extends over 16 amino acids. CDR1 and CDR2 (germline): SGHRS, YFSETQ. The DNA for the CDR3 is TGCGCCAGCACCCCCGGACTAGCGGGAGTTAAAGATACGCAGTATTTT. Its protein product is CASTPGLAGVKDTQYF. The full variable domain, in which reference TRBV5-1 and TRBJ2-3 provide the parts outside the CDR3, is KAGVTQTPRYLIKTRGQQVTLSCSPISGHRSVSWYQQTPGQGLQFLFEYFSETQRNKGNFPGRFSGRQFSNSRSEMNVSTLELGDSALYLCASTPGLAGVKDTQYFGPGTRLTVL.

This clonotype was seen at least ten times. This sequence joins TRBV9 and TRBJ2-1, with TRBD2 identical over 9 bases. This CDR3 comprises 14 residues. The junction had 6 bases not matched to a gene; V was cut back by 4 bases and J by 7 bases. Germline CDR1 and CDR2: SGDLS and YYNGEE. CDR3 protein: CASSKGGRENEQFF. CDR3 nucleotides: TGTGCCAGCAGCAAGGGCGGGAGGGAGAATGAGCAGTTCTTC.

J is TRBJ2-2 and V is TRBV7-6, with 9 bases that match TRBD1. This CDR3 comprises 15 residues. Trimming took 4 bases from V and 6 from J; bases not matched to a gene: 6. The germline V gene has CDR1 SGHVS and CDR2 FNYEAQ. The CDR3 sequence is CASSYIQGAAGELFF. The DNA for the CDR3 is TGTGCCAGCAGCTACATACAGGGGGCGGCCGGGGAGCTGTTTTTT. Using reference TRBV7-6 and TRBJ2-2 for the parts outside the CDR3, the full variable domain is GAGVSQSPRYKVTKRGQDVALRCDPISGHVSLYWYRQALGQGPEFLTYFNYEAQQDKSGLPNDRFSAERPEGSISTLTIQRTEQRDSAMYRCASSYIQGAAGELFFGEGSRLTVL.

The genes are TRBV5-1 and TRBJ2-5; D possibly corresponds to TRBD1 (5 bases). Near its end, the DNA agrees better with TRBJ2-7, so the J call may be wrong. The V gene's germline CDR1 is SGHRS and CDR2 YFSETQ. The CDR3 spans 16 residues. The CDR3 is CASSVGRLPGPYEQYF. CDR3 nucleotides: TGCGCCAGCAGCGTGGGGCGCCTTCCGGGCCCATACGAGCAGTACTTC.

The chain combines TRBV5-1 with TRBJ2-7; tentative D call: TRBD2 (6 bases). The CDR3 runs to 14 residues. The germline V gene encodes CDR1 SGHRS and CDR2 YFSETQ. The V gene lost 4 bases and the J gene lost 8 bases, with 19 bases spanning the gap. The CDR3 sequence: CASSVHSGLDQQYF. DNA of the CDR3: TGCGCCAGCAGCGTCCATAGCGGTCTGGACCAGCAGTACTTC. The complete variable domain, with remaining parts taken from reference TRBV5-1 and TRBJ2-7, reads KAGVTQTPRYLIKTRGQQVTLSCSPISGHRSVSWYQQTPGQGLQFLFEYFSETQRNKGNFPGRFSGRQFSNSRSEMNVSTLELGDSALYLCASSVHSGLDQQYFGPGTRLTVT.

The chain employs TRBV14 and TRBJ2-1; perhaps D is TRBD1 or TRBD2 (5 bases each). The CDR3 consists of 14 residues. Germline V gives CDR1 SGHDN, CDR2 FVKESK. Trimming left V 3 bases short and J 13 bases short, with 19 bases between. In DNA form, the CDR3 reads TGTGCCAGCAGCCAGGTTCTGGGACGCAGGGTCCAGTTCTTC. Translated, it gives CASSQVLGRRVQFF. The entire variable domain, with the rest obtained from reference TRBV14 and TRBJ2-1, is as follows: EAGVTQFPSHSVIEKGQTVTLRCDPISGHDNLYWYRRVMGKEIKFLLHFVKESKQDESGMPNNRFLAERTGGTYSTLKVQPAELEDSGVYFCASSQVLGRRVQFFGPGTRLTVL.

The sample holds many counts of this clonotype. The J gene is TRBJ2-5, the V gene TRBV12-3 or TRBV12-4, with no clear D. This CDR3 spans 14 amino acids. Trimming took 0 bases from V and 4 from J, leaving 9 bases between them. Here the CDR3 reads CASSLATFGETQYF. DNA for the CDR3: TGTGCCAGCAGTTTAGCTACGTTTGGAGAGACCCAGTACTTC.

This clonotype was observed a few times. The chain carries TRBV18 and TRBJ2-3; TRBD2 matches 15 bases. CDR3 length: 18 residues. Germline CDR1 KGHSH, CDR2 LQKENI. The ends lost 6 bases at V and 4 bases at J; junction bases unmatched: 11. The CDR3 loop is CASSVTGLAGGSPDTQYF. The CDR3 DNA is TGTGCCAGCTCCGTCACGGGACTAGCGGGAGGAAGTCCAGATACGCAGTATTTT.

This clonotype occurred many times. This rearrangement joins TRBV27 to TRBJ1-1; D unclear. CDR1 and CDR2 from the germline V gene are MNHEY and SMNVEV (reference sequence). The V and J ends lost 2 bases and 1 base respectively, with 11 bases between them. The CDR3 extends over 15 amino acids. The CDR3 bases are TGTGCCAGCAGTTTAAAGAGCCCTCCGAACACTGAAGCTTTCTTT. It translates to CASSLKSPPNTEAFF.

The chain is built from TRBV9 and TRBJ2-2; 7 bases align to TRBD1. The CDR3 sequence is 16 residues long. CDR1 and CDR2 from the germline V gene are SGDLS and YYNGEE. With 5 bases clipped from V and 4 bases from J, the junction kept 11 bases outside the gene matches. The CDR3: CASSWGTAATTGELFF. The CDR3 nucleotides are TGTGCCAGCAGTTGGGGGACAGCTGCGACCACCGGGGAGCTGTTTTTT.

This clonotype was counted a single time. A much larger clone is a single base away; this may be a read error. This chain uses TRBV5-1 with TRBJ2-5, with D tentatively TRBD2 (5 bases). With the DNA end fitting TRBJ2-7 better, the J assignment may be wrong. Germline V CDR1 and CDR2: SGHRS, YFSETQ. This CDR3 spans 15 amino acids. The CDR3 DNA is TGCGCCAGCAGCGCCGACTACCCTCCACTATGCGAGCAGTACTTC. This translates into CASSADYPPLCEQYF.

This clonotype has a count of ten or more. This sequence joins TRBV5-1 and TRBJ2-1; TRBD1 might be the D (6 bases). Trimming stripped 4 bases from V and 0 bases from J, with 14 bases between. CDR3 length equals 16 residues. Germline V gene data show CDR1 as SGHRS and CDR2 as YFSETQ. The CDR3 coding sequence is TGCGCCAGCAGCCTCTCCCGAGGGGGCTCCTACAATGAGCAGTTCTTC. This encodes CASSLSRGGSYNEQFF.

Written as DNA, the CDR3 is TGTGCCAGCAACGATGACACCTATGGCTACACCTTC. Translated: CASNDDTYGYTF. This chain connects TRBV9 to TRBJ1-2; unclear D gene. Per the germline V gene, CDR1 is SGDLS and CDR2 is YYNGEE. The V gene lost 6 bases and the J gene lost 4 bases, with 10 bases spanning the gap. The CDR3 runs to 12 residues.

Regarding this clonotype: Since a much larger clone is just one base distant, this may be a read error. The chain combines TRBV2 with TRBJ2-3; no firm D call. CDR3 length: 12 amino acids. The germline gives CDR1 SNHLY, CDR2 FYNNEI. Trimming removed 10 bases from V and 0 bases from J, with 8 bases in between. The DNA of the CDR3 is TGTGCCAACACTTTGAGCACAGATACGCAGTATTTT. Translation gives CANTLSTDTQYF.

This clonotype has more than one count but fewer than ten. J is TRBJ2-1 and V is TRBV5-6; D uncertain. Trimming stripped 5 bases from V and 2 bases from J, with 5 bases between. The CDR3 runs 12 residues. In germline, CDR1 is SGHDT, CDR2 YYEEEE. The CDR3 nucleotides are TGTGCCAGCAGTTACGCCTACAATGAGCAGTTCTTC. Protein: CASSYAYNEQFF.

The chain couples TRBV7-9 to TRBJ2-3; perhaps TRBD1 as D (5 bases). Trimming took off 5 bases at V and 8 bases at J, with 14 bases between the two ends. The CDR3 loop spans 13 amino acids. CDR1 and CDR2 (germline): SEHNR, FQNEAQ (reference sequence). In nucleotides, the CDR3 is TGTGCCAGCAGCCCTAGTGGGGCCCTTACGCAGTATTTT. As protein: CASSPSGALTQYF.

This clonotype was counted at least ten times. The chain employs TRBV5-1 and TRBJ2-1; D might be TRBD1 (5 bases). Trimming took 2 bases from V and 4 from J, leaving 13 bases between them. Germline values: CDR1 SGHRS, CDR2 YFSETQ. The CDR3 extends over 15 amino acids. The DNA for the CDR3 is TGCGCCAGCAGCTTTATTCCCGACAGTTACAATGAGCAGTTCTTC. Translation: CASSFIPDSYNEQFF.

The chain uses TRBV4-1 and TRBJ2-7; D is ambiguous. The CDR3 runs 14 residues. Trimming pared 1 base from V and 7 bases from J, leaving 14 bases between. Germline V gene lookup returns CDR1 MGHRA and CDR2 YSYEKL. Here the CDR3 reads CASSQVGLHNEQYF. The CDR3 DNA sequence: TGCGCCAGCAGCCAAGTAGGTCTCCACAATGAGCAGTACTTC.

With regard to this clonotype: A much more abundant neighbour one base away suggests this may be a read error. This rearrangement joins TRBV2 to TRBJ2-1, with a possible D match to TRBD2 (5 bases). Germline V gives CDR1 SNHLY, CDR2 FYNNEI. The germline V and J ends were trimmed by 11 bases and 6 bases, with 20 bases remaining between them. The CDR3 spans 14 residues. The CDR3 loop is CACTVWLASNEQFF. The CDR3 DNA follows: TGTGCCTGCACCGTTTGGCTAGCAAGCAATGAGCAGTTCTTC.

CDR3 coding DNA: TGTGCCGCCGGGCGGCCGAGGAACACTGAAGCTTTCTTT. Translating gives CAAGRPRNTEAFF. The chain combines TRBV7-2 with TRBJ1-1; D is undetermined. The V gene lost 11 bases and the J gene lost 1 base, with 14 bases spanning the gap. The V gene's germline CDR1 is SGHTA and CDR2 FQGNSA. The length of the CDR3 is 13 residues.

The rearrangement links TRBV25-1 to TRBJ1-4; the match to TRBD1 covers 7 bases. Looked up from germline, CDR1 is MGHDK and CDR2 is SYGVNS. The CDR3 covers 13 residues. The CDR3 coding sequence is TGTGCATACGGGGACAGATATAATGAAAAACTGTTTTTT. Its protein is CAYGDRYNEKLFF.